The sequence of this T cell receptor (beta chain) was determined in a study of Graves' ophthalmopathy and Graves' hyperthyroidism. CDR3 regions of TCR beta were amplified from RNA transcripts. Amplification began with first-round RT-PCR using HTBI primers, then second-round multiplex PCR was performed. TCRdb analysed the multiplex PCR reads with MiXCR anew, one entry per CDR3 protein. The repertoire includes roughly 600,000 distinct CDR3 sequences, just under 40% of them detected once, and around 4% sits in the top ten. The evidence that diagnosis relied on was clinical symptoms, serum thyroxine, TRAb, thyroid ultrasound and orbital computed tomography. The CDR3 runs to 14 residues. V was pared by 2 bases and J by 5 bases, with 12 bases between. Per germline, CDR1 MNHEY and CDR2 SVGAGI.

The sequence came from an adult man with Graves' hyperthyroidism. Sequenced sample: peripheral blood or thyroid tissue (not recorded which). The chain links TRBV6-5 to TRBJ2-5; D might be TRBD2 (7 bases). CDR3 coding DNA: TGTGCCAGCAGTTACGCGGGGGCTCGTGAGACCCAGTACTTC. It codes for CASSYAGARETQYF.